This TCR beta chain was retrieved from a study of a mutant IDH1 vaccine in newly diagnosed glioma. Study-wide context: Vaccination was launched 4-6 weeks after radiotherapy alone, or with temozolomide cycles. Earlier care involved radiotherapy, temozolomide, or both, and the majority received both.

The data were produced by immunoSEQ multiplex PCR, yet TCRdb's version contains in-frame clones alone and is incomplete. The sample lists about 33,000 clones, roughly 70% occurring once. Study-wide points: It seemed that pseudoprogression was not linked to changes in the top peripheral T cell clonotypes.

Indicated time point: week 47, end of study. Every vaccination contained 300 ug of the mutant IDH1 20-mer peptide and was paired with topical imiquimod. Notes on this clone: The antigen remains undetermined.

This sequence originates from a man aged 35 to 55 with glioma. Specimen: PBMCs, collected from a glioma patient whose treatment included an IDH1 peptide vaccine.

The CDR3 loop reads CASSPGGRPQETQYF. CDR3 in DNA: TGTGCCAGCAGCCCCGGAGGCAGGCCCCAAGAGACCCAGTACTTC. The V gene is TRBV9, the J gene TRBJ2-5; maybe TRBD2 (5 bases). Germline V lookup: CDR1 SGDLS, CDR2 YYNGEE. Trimming shortened V by 4 bases and J by 1 base, and 14 bases separated the two germline ends. This CDR3 comprises 15 residues.